Below are 23 T cell receptor beta chains sequenced from a single sample in a study of identical twins. TCRdb re-derived calls from the 5' RACE reads in MiXCR, one entry per CDR3 protein. This sample has more than 1.5 million distinct CDR3 sequences, with roughly a third found just once. Specimen: cord blood. All receptors derive from a newborn girl in good health.

The chain couples TRBV5-1 to TRBJ2-1; 7 positions agree with TRBD2. There are 17 residues in the CDR3. J gave up 0 bases and V 1 base, and 7 bases lay outside the gene matches. Germline V gives CDR1 SGHRS, CDR2 YFSETQ. CDR3 amino acids: CASSLSPGGSSYNEQFF. The CDR3 region has the DNA TGCGCCAGCAGCTTGTCCCCGGGCGGGAGCTCCTACAATGAGCAGTTCTTC.

This clonotype was observed a handful of times. This chain links TRBV6-1 with TRBJ2-3; maybe TRBD2 (6 bases). CDR1 is MNHNS, CDR2 SASEGT, per germline. This CDR3 contains 15 residues. V lost 4 bases to trimming and J lost 0 bases, with 11 bases between them. This CDR3 reads CASSVWAGSTDTQYF. The CDR3 nucleotides are TGTGCCAGCAGTGTCTGGGCGGGGAGCACAGATACGCAGTATTTT.

This clonotype was picked up a small number of times. This rearrangement joins TRBV27 to TRBJ1-2, with 9 bases matching TRBD1. V was pared by 0 bases and J by 6 bases, with 5 bases of the junction left unmatched. This CDR3 region has 15 residues. The germline CDR1 and CDR2 sequences are MNHEY and SMNVEV (reference sequence). The CDR3 DNA is TGTGCCAGCAGTTTATCGATGACAGGGGGAGATGGCTACACCTTC. Its translation: CASSLSMTGGDGYTF.

The chain carries TRBV15 and TRBJ2-3, with 7 bases matching TRBD1. This CDR3 region has 14 residues. V lost 5 bases, J lost 2 bases, and 4 bases stayed unmatched. From germline, CDR1 is LNHNV and CDR2 YYDKDF (reference sequence). The CDR3 coding sequence is TGTGCCACCAGCCGGGACAGTCCCACAGATACGCAGTATTTT. Protein sequence: CATSRDSPTDTQYF.

This clonotype has just a few counts. The chain recombines TRBV25-1 with TRBJ2-5, with TRBD1 matching over 9 bases. The CDR3 loop spans 14 amino acids. Germline V gene lookup returns CDR1 MGHDK and CDR2 SYGVNS. V shed 2 bases and J 4 bases; nucleotides not matched to a gene: 2. As DNA, the CDR3 is TGTGCCAGCAGTGAACCGGGACAGGGAGAGACCCAGTACTTC. It yields the protein CASSEPGQGETQYF.

This clonotype was counted only a few times. J is TRBJ2-3 and V is TRBV5-1; 9 nucleotides match TRBD1. CDR1 is SGHRS and CDR2 is YFSETQ in the germline V gene. Trimming cost V 4 bases and J 4 bases; bases outside gene matches: 4. The CDR3 contains 14 residues. In DNA form, the CDR3 reads TGCGCCAGCAGCCGCGGACAGGGGCCAGATACGCAGTATTTT. Translated: CASSRGQGPDTQYF. The complete variable domain, with remaining parts taken from reference TRBV5-1 and TRBJ2-3, reads KAGVTQTPRYLIKTRGQQVTLSCSPISGHRSVSWYQQTPGQGLQFLFEYFSETQRNKGNFPGRFSGRQFSNSRSEMNVSTLELGDSALYLCASSRGQGPDTQYFGPGTRLTVL.

This clonotype occurred many times. J is TRBJ2-3 and V is TRBV6-6; D is undetermined. Per germline, CDR1 MNHNY and CDR2 SVGAGI (reference sequence). V shed 2 bases and J shed 0 bases, with 6 bases lying between them. The CDR3 consists of 14 residues. CDR3 DNA sequence: TGTGCCAGCAGTTACCGACCTAGCACAGATACGCAGTATTTT. This translates into CASSYRPSTDTQYF.

A few counts support this clonotype. CDR3 sequence: CAGEGLETGNIQYF. CDR3 bases: TGTGCCGGGGAGGGCCTAGAGACGGGAAACATTCAGTACTTC. This chain connects TRBV30 to TRBJ2-4; 7 positions agree with TRBD2. The CDR3 covers 14 residues. The V segment lost 8 bases and the J segment 6 bases; nucleotides outside the gene matches: 13. Germline CDR1 is GTSNPN and CDR2 is SVGIG (reference sequence).

For this clonotype: The junction departs from the called germline gene at one end, perhaps through a read error. This chain joins TRBV12-3 or TRBV12-4 and TRBJ2-3; 12 bases are shared with TRBD2. The length of the CDR3 is 16 residues. CDR3 nucleotides: TGTGCCAGCAGTCCGCCACTAGCGGGGGGTACAGATACGGAGTATTTT. Protein sequence: CASSPPLAGGTDTEYF.

The genes are TRBV5-5 and TRBJ1-4; 7 bases agree with TRBD1. J gave up 0 bases and V 6 bases, and 8 bases lay outside the gene matches. The germline V gene encodes CDR1 SGHKS and CDR2 YYEKEE (reference sequence). This CDR3 region has 16 residues. This CDR3 reads CASNLWGTATNEKLFF. The CDR3 coding sequence is TGTGCCAGCAACCTGTGGGGGACAGCAACTAATGAAAAACTGTTTTTT.

The V call is TRBV10-3, the J call TRBJ2-3, with D unclear. The V and J ends lost 9 bases and 4 bases respectively, with 8 bases between them. The CDR3 consists of 11 residues. The V gene's germline CDR1 is ENHRY and CDR2 SYGVKD. CDR3 region: CAISAADTQYF. The CDR3 bases are TGTGCCATATCGGCGGCAGATACGCAGTATTTT.

The chain's CDR3 is CASSLDRSLTDTQYF. In DNA form, the CDR3 reads TGCGCCAGCAGCTTGGATAGGTCCTTGACAGATACGCAGTATTTT. The chain carries TRBV5-1 and TRBJ2-3; D unclear. The CDR3 is 15 residues long. Trimming pared 0 bases from V and 3 bases from J, leaving 11 bases between. Germline CDR1 and CDR2: SGHRS and YFSETQ.

As for this clonotype: This could be a read error, since a much larger clone is one nucleotide away. J is TRBJ2-7 and V is TRBV11-2, with D tentatively TRBD2 (5 bases). CDR3 size: 14 residues. Germline-derived CDR1 and CDR2 are SGHAT and FQNNGV. The V end was cut by 5 bases, the J end by 10 bases, with 21 bases between. CDR3 sequence reads: CASSPDLAVEPQYF. The CDR3 region has the DNA TGTGCCAGCAGCCCAGACCTAGCAGTAGAGCCCCAGTACTTC.

This sequence joins TRBV20-1 and TRBJ1-4; D unclear. CDR1 is DFQATT and CDR2 is SNEGSKA in the germline V gene (reference sequence). This CDR3 contains 11 residues. Between the trimmed V and J ends, which lost 4 bases and 8 bases, there was a span of 8 bases. CDR3 nucleotide sequence: TGCAGTGCTAAAAAGGGCGAAAAACTGTTTTTT. As protein: CSAKKGEKLFF.

Points on this clonotype: A much larger clone differs from this one at a single base, so this may be a read error. The chain joins TRBV5-1 to TRBJ2-3; possibly TRBD2 for D (6 bases). The CDR3 totals 14 residues. Germline CDR1 and CDR2: SGHRS and YFSETQ. The CDR3 sequence: CASSDATSTDTRYF. CDR3 coding DNA: TGCGCCAGCAGCGATGCAACTAGCACAGATACGCGGTATTTT.

This clonotype has only a few counts. The chain carries TRBV12-5 and TRBJ2-4; 16 bases fit TRBD2. The CDR3 extends over 17 amino acids. Trimming took 4 bases from V and 7 from J; bases not matched to a gene: 7. Germline V gene data show CDR1 as LGHNT and CDR2 as FRNRAP. In nucleotides, the CDR3 is TGTGCTAGTGGTTGGGGACTAGCGGGAGGGCAGAGGAACATTCAGTACTTC. Translated, it gives CASGWGLAGGQRNIQYF.

The sample holds a few counts of this clonotype. The chain uses TRBV5-1 and TRBJ2-5; TRBD1 matches 8 bases. The length of the CDR3 is 16 residues. The junction had 6 bases not matched to a gene; V was cut back by 0 bases and J by 2 bases. Germline CDR1 is SGHRS and CDR2 is YFSETQ. The CDR3 loop is CASSLGWTGRQETQYF. The CDR3 DNA is TGCGCCAGCAGCTTGGGTTGGACAGGGAGGCAAGAGACCCAGTACTTC.

J is TRBJ1-2 and V is TRBV27; TRBD1 matches at 7 bases. V was pared by 6 bases and J by 6 bases, with 10 bases of the junction left unmatched. This CDR3 has 14 amino acids. Germline V gene sequence: CDR1 MNHEY, CDR2 SMNVEV (reference sequence). The CDR3 nucleotides read TGTGCCAGCAGCCGCGTACAGGGGATAGATGGCTACACCTTC. Protein product: CASSRVQGIDGYTF.

This clonotype was observed many times. The rearrangement joins TRBV25-1 to TRBJ2-1; D possibly uses TRBD1 or TRBD2 (5 bases each). Germline V CDR1 and CDR2: MGHDK, SYGVNS. Trimming left V 0 bases short and J 9 bases short, with 6 bases between. The CDR3 runs 12 residues. CDR3 DNA sequence: TGTGCCAGCAGTGAATACGGGGCTGAGCAGTTCTTC. Its protein product is CASSEYGAEQFF.

As for this clonotype: Germline and junction disagree at one end, which may indicate a read error. The CDR3 reads CATSRTGAYNEQFF. DNA of the CDR3: TGTGCCACCAGTCGGACAGGGGCCTACAATGAGCAGTTCTTC. The rearrangement links TRBV6-5 to TRBJ2-1; 9 bases fit TRBD1. This CDR3 comprises 14 residues. Germline CDR1 reads MNHEY; CDR2 reads SVGAGI.

The CDR3 spells CAISRTSGGAVSSEQFF. DNA for the CDR3: TGTGCCATCTCCCGGACTAGCGGGGGGGCCGTATCCAGTGAGCAGTTCTTC. The rearrangement uses TRBV10-3 and TRBJ2-1; 15 bases are shared with TRBD2. Germline lookup yields CDR1 ENHRY and CDR2 SYGVKD. Trimming at V came to 8 bases and at J to 9 bases, leaving 14 bases not matched to a gene. The CDR3 contains 17 residues.

This clonotype was seen repeatedly, ten times or more. This chain uses TRBV24-1 with TRBJ1-2; D is uncertain. The CDR3 runs 15 residues. Per the germline V gene, CDR1 is KGHDR and CDR2 is SFDVKD. Trimming cost V 2 bases and J 5 bases, with 14 bases left between them. This chain's CDR3 is CATSDSFTPPYGYTF. The CDR3 region has the DNA TGTGCCACCAGTGATTCTTTTACACCTCCATATGGCTACACCTTC.

The chain employs TRBV24-1 and TRBJ2-5; no reliable D call. Per germline, CDR1 KGHDR and CDR2 SFDVKD. V shed 6 bases and J shed 1 base, with 8 bases lying between them. The CDR3 has 13 residues. The CDR3 spells CATSPRGQETQYF. The CDR3 DNA is TGTGCCACCAGTCCCCGAGGCCAAGAGACCCAGTACTTC.